The 25 T cell receptor beta chains below all came from one sample that was sequenced in a study of blood T cell repertoires in COVID-19. Sequenced by immunoSEQ multiplex PCR; TCRdb stores in-frame clones only, minus some. The table includes about 310,000 clones, roughly 90% detected once. Sequences were obtained from PBMCs or T cells enriched from blood (not recorded which). These receptors originate from a woman aged 18 to 35 who had recovered from COVID-19.

V gene TRBV5-1 combines with J gene TRBJ2-1; D possibly corresponds to TRBD2 (7 bases). This CDR3 is built from 14 residues. V was clipped by 4 bases and J by 10 bases, with 18 bases between them. The germline V gene has CDR1 SGHRS and CDR2 YFSETQ. The CDR3 DNA reads TGCGCCAGCAGCCCGGAGGGGGAGGGACGGGAGCAGTTCTTC. It translates to CASSPEGEGREQFF.

This chain connects TRBV7-9 to TRBJ2-5; the D gene is possibly TRBD2 (7 bases). The CDR3 is 13 amino acids. Germline CDR1 SEHNR, CDR2 FQNEAQ (reference sequence). Trimming shortened V by 11 bases and J by 5 bases, and 18 bases separated the two germline ends. The CDR3 DNA reads as TGTGCCGGGGGGGCAGGGTACGGGGAGACCCAGTACTTC. This codes for CAGGAGYGETQYF.

The chain is built from TRBV9 and TRBJ1-1; the D gene is possibly TRBD1 (5 bases). The V end lost 6 bases, the J end lost 2 bases, and 14 bases lay between the germline ends. The germline V gene has CDR1 SGDLS and CDR2 YYNGEE. This CDR3 is built from 14 residues. This CDR3 is CASTRQFLNTEAFF. The CDR3 bases are TGTGCCAGCACCAGACAGTTTCTTAACACTGAAGCTTTCTTT.

This chain joins TRBV7-9 and TRBJ1-3, with TRBD1 as a possible D gene (6 bases). V lost 4 bases, J lost 7 bases, and 17 bases lay in between. CDR3 length equals 15 residues. Germline V gene data show CDR1 as SEHNR and CDR2 as FQNEAQ (reference sequence). CDR3 sequence reads: CASSSDRTVGNTIYF. CDR3 nucleotide sequence: TGTGCCAGCAGCTCGGACAGAACAGTAGGGAACACCATATATTTT.

The chain carries TRBV4-2 and TRBJ2-2; TRBD2 agrees at 7 bases. Germline CDR1 and CDR2: LGHNA and YNFKEQ. The J segment lost 5 bases and the V segment lost 2 bases, leaving 5 bases of the junction unmatched. The CDR3 spans 15 residues. The chain's CDR3 is CASSQQLAMTGELFF. The CDR3 DNA is TGTGCCAGCAGCCAACAACTAGCGATGACCGGGGAGCTGTTTTTT.

The chain links TRBV18 to TRBJ1-5, with D possibly TRBD1 on 6 matching bases. From germline, CDR1 is KGHSH and CDR2 LQKENI. The CDR3 is 14 residues long. Trimming took 6 bases from V and 8 from J, leaving 17 bases between them. The CDR3 here is CASSLTGENKPQHF. The CDR3 DNA is TGTGCCAGCTCCCTGACAGGAGAGAACAAGCCCCAGCATTTT.

As concerns this clone: The identical CDR3 is also encoded by other nucleotide sequences in the sample. The rearrangement joins TRBV5-4 to TRBJ2-7; 10 nucleotides line up with TRBD1. The germline V gene has CDR1 SGHNT and CDR2 YYREEE (reference sequence). The CDR3 runs to 14 residues. J gave up 4 bases and V 2 bases, and 3 bases lay outside the gene matches. The CDR3 protein is CASSFGDRGYEQYF. The CDR3 bases are TGTGCCAGCAGCTTTGGGGACAGGGGTTACGAGCAGTACTTC.

The rearrangement uses TRBV6-5 and TRBJ1-1; no clear D. CDR3 size: 15 residues. Germline CDR1 is MNHEY and CDR2 is SVGAGI. V lost 4 bases and J lost 2, with 14 bases in between. The CDR3, as DNA: TGTGCCAGCAGTTCCACCACGGCGGGCAACACTGAAGCTTTCTTT. The encoded protein is CASSSTTAGNTEAFF.

The CDR3 DNA sequence: TGTGCCAGCTCCCCGATAACAGGGGGTGAGCAGTTCTTC. Its translation: CASSPITGGEQFF. The chain recombines TRBV18 with TRBJ2-1, with 8 bases matching TRBD1. The V gene's germline CDR1 is KGHSH and CDR2 LQKENI. This CDR3 spans 13 amino acids. Trimming cost V 6 bases and J 9 bases; bases outside gene matches: 7.

V and J are TRBV3-1 (or the pseudogene TRBV3-2) and TRBJ1-4, with 8 nucleotides matching TRBD1. Germline CDR1 reads LGHDT; CDR2 reads YNNKEL (reference sequence). The CDR3 sequence is 16 residues long. V lost 3 bases to trimming and J lost 6 bases; unmatched junction nucleotides: 9. Here the CDR3 reads CASSHNGQGAYEKLFF. The CDR3 region has the DNA TGTGCCAGCAGCCATAACGGCCAGGGGGCATATGAAAAACTGTTTTTT.

This chain connects TRBV5-4 to TRBJ1-6; the match to TRBD1 covers 11 bases. This CDR3 contains 16 residues. The V gene's germline CDR1 is SGHNT and CDR2 YYREEE (reference sequence). Trimming at V came to 3 bases and at J to 10 bases, leaving 9 bases not matched to a gene. The CDR3 DNA reads TGTGCCAGCAGCTCTCCTAGGACAGGGGGCAAATCACCCCTCCACTTT. Amino acids: CASSSPRTGGKSPLHF.

CDR3 in amino acids: CASSPGGTEKLFF. The DNA for the CDR3 is TGCGCCAGCAGCCCTGGCGGAACTGAAAAACTGTTTTTT. V is TRBV5-1 and J is TRBJ1-4; no clear D. V lost 4 bases to trimming and J lost 7 bases, with 11 bases between them. Germline values: CDR1 SGHRS, CDR2 YFSETQ. This CDR3 region has 13 residues. Complete variable domain (other parts from reference TRBV5-1 and TRBJ1-4): KAGVTQTPRYLIKTRGQQVTLSCSPISGHRSVSWYQQTPGQGLQFLFEYFSETQRNKGNFPGRFSGRQFSNSRSEMNVSTLELGDSALYLCASSPGGTEKLFFGSGTQLSVL.

The CDR3 nucleotides are TGTGCCAGCAGCTTAACCGGGGGGCTGGTCACCGGGGAGCTGTTTTTT. It specifies CASSLTGGLVTGELFF. The chain joins TRBV7-6 to TRBJ2-2; a possible D gene is TRBD2 (7 bases). The CDR3 is 16 residues long. Germline CDR1 reads SGHVS; CDR2 reads FNYEAQ. V lost 2 bases and J 4 bases, leaving 14 bases between the germline ends. Drawing the rest from reference TRBV7-6 and TRBJ2-2, the complete variable domain is GAGVSQSPRYKVTKRGQDVALRCDPISGHVSLYWYRQALGQGPEFLTYFNYEAQQDKSGLPNDRFSAERPEGSISTLTIQRTEQRDSAMYRCASSLTGGLVTGELFFGEGSRLTVL.

V is TRBV13 and J is TRBJ2-2; a possible D gene is TRBD2 (5 bases). V was pared by 8 bases and J by 2 bases, with 9 bases between. CDR3 size: 13 residues. Germline V CDR1 and CDR2: PRHDT, FYEKMQ (reference sequence). The CDR3 is CASGRVNTGELFF. CDR3 in DNA: TGTGCCAGCGGGAGAGTTAACACCGGGGAGCTGTTTTTT.

V usage is TRBV5-6 and J usage is TRBJ1-4; no firm D call. Trimming took 2 bases from V and 4 from J, leaving 12 bases between them. The CDR3 runs 15 residues. The germline V gene has CDR1 SGHDT and CDR2 YYEEEE. The DNA of the CDR3 is TGTGCCAGCAGCTTTGCATCTATAGTTAATGAAAAACTGTTTTTT. Its protein is CASSFASIVNEKLFF. The full variable domain, rest sourced from reference TRBV5-6 and TRBJ1-4, is DAGVTQSPTHLIKTRGQQVTLRCSPKSGHDTVSWYQQALGQGPQFIFQYYEEEERQRGNFPDRFSGHQFPNYSSELNVNALLLGDSALYLCASSFASIVNEKLFFGSGTQLSVL.

The chain couples TRBV5-6 to TRBJ1-3; D gene unclear. The V gene lost 0 bases and the J gene lost 3 bases, with 7 bases spanning the gap. Germline values: CDR1 SGHDT, CDR2 YYEEEE. The CDR3 sequence is 14 residues long. The DNA of the CDR3 is TGTGCCAGCAGCTTGGCTGCGTATGGAAACACCATATATTTT. It translates to CASSLAAYGNTIYF.

The V and J genes are TRBV21-1 and TRBJ1-2; no DNA check was done on the table's D call, TRBD1. TRBV21-1 is designated a pseudogene. The CDR3 is 16 amino acids. CDR3 DNA: TGTGCCAGCAGCAAAGCCGACAGGGAGACTAACTATGGCTACACCTTC. It encodes CASSKADRETNYGYTF.

This chain links TRBV20-1 with TRBJ2-1, with TRBD1 identical over 7 bases. The CDR3 spans 11 residues. V was clipped by 6 bases and J by 7 bases; unmatched bases: 3. In germline, CDR1 is DFQATT, CDR2 SNEGSKA (reference sequence). The CDR3 reads CSAEDRNEQFF. CDR3 nucleotides: TGCAGTGCGGAGGACAGGAATGAGCAGTTCTTC.

CDR3: CASSPGRTNNNEQFF. CDR3 coding DNA: TGTGCCAGCAGCCCCGGCAGGACTAACAACAATGAGCAGTTCTTC. The chain has TRBV7-6 and TRBJ2-1; maybe TRBD2 (6 bases). Looked up from germline, CDR1 is SGHVS and CDR2 is FNYEAQ. The length of the CDR3 is 15 residues. V dropped 5 bases and J dropped 5 bases, with 16 bases sitting between them.

The CDR3 region is CASSERGYEQYF. The CDR3, as DNA: TGTGCCAGCAGTGAAAGAGGCTACGAGCAGTACTTC. V usage is TRBV6-1 and J usage is TRBJ2-7, with no clear D. Germline V gene data show CDR1 as MNHNS and CDR2 as SASEGT. V was trimmed by 2 bases and J by 3 bases, leaving 5 bases between them. The CDR3 runs 12 residues.

Regarding this clone: A junction boundary mismatches the germline segment, possibly from a read error. This sequence joins TRBV29-1 and TRBJ2-5; 9 nucleotides match TRBD1. This CDR3 is built from 13 residues. CDR1 is SQVTM, CDR2 ANQGSEA, per germline. The CDR3 sequence: CSVEGTGTGTQYF. The CDR3 nucleotides read TGCAGCGTCGAAGGGACAGGGACAGGGACCCAGTACTTC.

This clone showed up many times. CDR3 nucleotides: TGTGCCAGCAGCCCGTCCCGTCAGGGTTTGAGGGCTTTCTTT. Translated, it gives CASSPSRQGLRAFF. The chain couples TRBV3-1 (or the pseudogene TRBV3-2) to TRBJ1-1, with D maybe TRBD1 (5 bases). Germline V gives CDR1 LGHDT, CDR2 YNNKEL (reference sequence). Trimming removed 4 bases from V and 11 bases from J, with 20 bases in between. This CDR3 is built from 14 residues.

V gene TRBV3-1 (or the pseudogene TRBV3-2) combines with J gene TRBJ1-1; the D gene is possibly TRBD1 (5 bases). This CDR3 is 14 amino acids long. The V end lost 2 bases, the J end lost 5 bases, and 12 bases lay between the germline ends. Germline V gene lookup returns CDR1 LGHDT and CDR2 YNNKEL (reference sequence). The CDR3 is CASSQRNRGTEAFF. The DNA for the CDR3 is TGTGCCAGCAGCCAACGGAATCGGGGGACTGAAGCTTTCTTT.

The rearrangement uses TRBV7-9 and TRBJ1-2, with a weak D call TRBD1 (5 bases). Trimming stripped 4 bases from V and 3 bases from J, with 21 bases between. CDR3 size: 17 residues. The germline CDR1 and CDR2 sequences are SEHNR and FQNEAQ (reference sequence). CDR3 DNA sequence: TGTGCCAGCAGCTCACTTCCGGGACTTGGGATCGACTATGGCTACACCTTC. Its protein is CASSSLPGLGIDYGYTF.

The V and J genes are TRBV9 and TRBJ1-1; D is uncertain. This CDR3 is 12 amino acids long. CDR1 SGDLS and CDR2 YYNGEE come from the germline V gene. V dropped 4 bases and J dropped 8 bases, with 12 bases sitting between them. The CDR3 protein is CASSPSGEEAFF. For the CDR3, the DNA is TGTGCCAGCAGCCCCAGCGGAGAAGAAGCTTTCTTT.